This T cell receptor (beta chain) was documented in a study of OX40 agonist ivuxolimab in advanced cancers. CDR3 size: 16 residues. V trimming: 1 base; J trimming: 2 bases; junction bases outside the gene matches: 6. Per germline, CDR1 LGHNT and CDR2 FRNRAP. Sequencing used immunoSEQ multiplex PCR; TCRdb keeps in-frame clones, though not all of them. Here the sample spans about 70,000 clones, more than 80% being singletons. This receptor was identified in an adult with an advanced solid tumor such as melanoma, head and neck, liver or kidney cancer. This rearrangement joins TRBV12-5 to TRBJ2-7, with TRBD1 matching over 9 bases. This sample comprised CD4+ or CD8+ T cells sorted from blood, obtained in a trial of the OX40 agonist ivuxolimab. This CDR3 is CASGLARQGGTYEQYF. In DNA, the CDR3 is TGTGCTAGTGGTTTGGCAAGACAGGGGGGGACCTACGAGCAGTACTTC.